Below, 20 T cell receptor beta chains from the same sample are listed, as sequenced in a study of blood T cells in healthy people across ages. A second PCR of 7 to 11 cycles used a sample-barcoded 5' primer and a J-beta primer mix. TCRdb reanalysed the 5' RACE reads using MiXCR and keeps one entry per CDR3 protein. The sample contains approximately 320,000 distinct CDR3 sequences, around 30% of which appear only once. Sequenced input: blood. Every receptor here comes from a woman between 70 and 85 years old in good health.

This clonotype was observed a single time. The J gene is TRBJ2-7, the V gene TRBV4-2, with 11 bases matching TRBD1. The CDR3 loop spans 15 amino acids. V shed 2 bases and J 7 bases; nucleotides not matched to a gene: 7. Germline lookup yields CDR1 LGHNA and CDR2 YNFKEQ. CDR3 sequence (DNA): TGTGCCAGCAGCCAACCCGGACAGGGGGCTGGGGAGCAGTACTTC. It translates to CASSQPGQGAGEQYF.

This clonotype was detected a few times. The genes are TRBV6-5 and TRBJ2-6; D not certain. The V gene's germline CDR1 is MNHEY and CDR2 SVGAGI. V dropped 8 bases and J dropped 1 base, with 6 bases sitting between them. The CDR3 sequence is 13 residues long. The CDR3 DNA follows: TGTGCCAGCTTTAGATCTGGGGCCAACGTCCTGACTTTC. Translating it yields CASFRSGANVLTF.

This clonotype was recorded a few times. This rearrangement joins TRBV5-1 to TRBJ2-1; 7 bases line up with TRBD2. Germline assignment: CDR1 SGHRS and CDR2 YFSETQ. Trimming took 0 bases from V and 0 from J; bases not matched to a gene: 9. The CDR3 contains 18 residues. The CDR3 region has the DNA TGCGCCAGCAGCTTGGACGCGGGAGTGAGACTCTCCTACAATGAGCAGTTCTTC. Encoded protein: CASSLDAGVRLSYNEQFF.

There are a few counts of this clonotype. This chain uses TRBV3-1 with TRBJ2-1; D unresolved. The V and J ends lost 0 bases and 9 bases respectively, with 9 bases between them. CDR3 length equals 13 residues. The V gene's germline CDR1 is LGHDT and CDR2 YNNKEL (reference sequence). CDR3 loop: CASSQDYRIEQFF. Written as DNA, the CDR3 is TGTGCCAGCAGCCAAGATTACAGAATTGAGCAGTTCTTC.

The chain joins TRBV29-1 to TRBJ2-1, with 7 positions matching TRBD2. Trimming took 4 bases from V and 10 from J; bases not matched to a gene: 10. CDR1 and CDR2 from the germline V gene are SQVTM and ANQGSEA. CDR3 length: 13 amino acids. CDR3 DNA sequence: TGCAGCGTTGCCAGGGAGGGGCGGGGGGAGCAGTTCTTC. Its protein product is CSVAREGRGEQFF.

CDR3 in DNA: TGCGCCAGCAGCTTGGACAGCTTGAGAAATCAGCCCCAGCATTTT. Residues: CASSLDSLRNQPQHF. The V call is TRBV5-1, the J call TRBJ1-5; D is unresolved. V lost 0 bases and J 4 bases, leaving 11 bases between the germline ends. Germline CDR1 and CDR2: SGHRS and YFSETQ. The CDR3 runs 15 residues.

This chain joins TRBV6-5 and TRBJ1-1, with D unclear. The CDR3 sequence is 13 residues long. Germline CDR1 and CDR2: MNHEY and SVGAGI. V was cut by 2 bases and J by 1 base, with 5 bases left in between. CDR3 nucleotide sequence: TGTGCCAGCAGTTACGCCAAGAACACTGAAGCTTTCTTT. Encoded protein: CASSYAKNTEAFF.

This clonotype has at least ten counts. The V and J genes are TRBV7-6 and TRBJ2-1, with D tentatively TRBD2 (6 bases). The CDR3 has 15 residues. Trimming removed 2 bases at V and 2 bases at J, with 10 bases between. The germline CDR1 and CDR2 sequences are SGHVS and FNYEAQ. In DNA form, the CDR3 reads TGTGCCAGCAGCTTACAGGGAGGAACCTACAATGAGCAGTTCTTC. The encoded protein is CASSLQGGTYNEQFF.

There are a few counts of this clonotype. The rearrangement joins TRBV18 to TRBJ1-1, with a possible D match to TRBD1 (6 bases). The CDR3 is 14 amino acids. Germline CDR1 KGHSH, CDR2 LQKENI. V shed 2 bases and J shed 3 bases, with 10 bases lying between them. The CDR3 nucleotides are TGTGCCAGCTCACCAAGCAGGGGTGACACTGAAGCTTTCTTT. Its translation is CASSPSRGDTEAFF.

The chain is built from TRBV28 and TRBJ2-7; 10 positions match TRBD2. CDR1 and CDR2 (germline): MDHEN, SYDVKM. This CDR3 is built from 15 residues. Trimming at V came to 6 bases and at J to 0 bases, leaving 5 bases not matched to a gene. CDR3 nucleotide sequence: TGTGCCAGCAGCCGGACTAGCGGCTTCTCCTACGAGCAGTACTTC. This translates into CASSRTSGFSYEQYF.

This clonotype occurred a few times. The chain joins TRBV12-3 or TRBV12-4 to TRBJ1-1; D is unresolved. CDR3 length equals 14 residues. The V and J ends lost 6 bases and 1 base respectively, with 12 bases between them. The chain's CDR3 is CASRFFDGNTEAFF. The CDR3, as DNA: TGTGCCAGCAGATTCTTCGACGGGAACACTGAAGCTTTCTTT.

This clonotype was seen a few times. The gene calls are TRBV19 and TRBJ2-7; D unclear. Trimming pared 4 bases from V and 7 bases from J, leaving 14 bases between. CDR3 length: 13 residues. CDR1 and CDR2 from the germline V gene are LNHDA and SQIVND (reference sequence). The chain's CDR3 is CASSSDGRMEQYF. In DNA, the CDR3 is TGTGCCAGTAGTAGCGACGGCCGAATGGAGCAGTACTTC. Full variable domain (outside the CDR3, taken from reference TRBV19 and TRBJ2-7): DGGITQSPKYLFRKEGQNVTLSCEQNLNHDAMYWYRQDPGQGLRLIYYSQIVNDFQKGDIAEGYSVSREKKESFPLTVTSAQKNPTAFYLCASSSDGRMEQYFGPGTRLTVT.

In this sample, this clonotype turned up many times. The J gene is TRBJ2-3, the V gene TRBV7-8, with D uncertain. The V end was cut by 3 bases, the J end by 6 bases, with 16 bases between. The CDR3 covers 15 residues. Germline CDR1 is SGHVS and CDR2 is FQNEAQ. DNA for the CDR3: TGTGCCAGCAGCTTCAGGACCGATGAAACGGATACGCAGTATTTT. Its translation: CASSFRTDETDTQYF.

This clonotype was seen a handful of times. The gene calls are TRBV29-1 and TRBJ1-4; D gene unclear. V was pared by 6 bases and J by 0 bases, with 8 bases between. Per the germline V gene, CDR1 is SQVTM and CDR2 is ANQGSEA. This CDR3 is built from 13 residues. CDR3 sequence (DNA): TGCAGCGTCAAAGTTGCAACTAATGAAAAACTGTTTTTT. The encoded protein is CSVKVATNEKLFF.

The CDR3 protein is CASSFSIRGNEQFF. The CDR3 DNA follows: TGTGCCAGCAGTTTTAGCATTCGCGGGAATGAGCAGTTCTTC. The genes are TRBV27 and TRBJ2-1; D may be TRBD2 (5 bases). This CDR3 comprises 14 residues. From germline, CDR1 is MNHEY and CDR2 SMNVEV (reference sequence). The germline V and J ends were trimmed by 3 bases and 7 bases, with 13 bases remaining between them.

V and J are TRBV7-9 and TRBJ1-6; D not certain. This CDR3 spans 13 amino acids. The germline gives CDR1 SEHNR, CDR2 FQNEAQ (reference sequence). Trimming removed 1 base at V and 7 bases at J, with 5 bases between. The CDR3 reads CASSLERNSPLHF. The CDR3 DNA is TGTGCCAGCAGCTTAGAGAGGAATTCACCCCTCCACTTT.

This chain's CDR3 is CASSDQRETQYF. The DNA for the CDR3 is TGTGCCAGCTCCGACCAGAGGGAGACCCAGTACTTC. The chain is built from TRBV18 and TRBJ2-7, with no clear D. Near its end, the DNA agrees better with TRBJ2-5, so the J call may be wrong. Germline assignment: CDR1 KGHSH and CDR2 LQKENI. The CDR3 contains 12 residues.

This chain connects TRBV20-1 to TRBJ1-2; D uncertain. V lost 3 bases, J lost 6 bases, and 11 bases lay in between. The CDR3 runs 12 residues. Germline V CDR1 and CDR2: DFQATT, SNEGSKA (reference sequence). In DNA form, the CDR3 reads TGCAGTGCTAGGGGCGCATGGCATGGCTACACCTTC. Protein sequence: CSARGAWHGYTF.

The chain joins TRBV29-1 to TRBJ2-1; 15 bases agree with TRBD2. Germline loops: CDR1 SQVTM, CDR2 ANQGSEA. The CDR3 contains 14 residues. Trimming at V came to 3 bases and at J to 7 bases, leaving 1 base not matched to a gene. CDR3 in DNA: TGCAGCGTTGAGGGACTAGCGGGAGGTAATGAGCAGTTCTTC. The encoded protein is CSVEGLAGGNEQFF.

This clonotype was detected a few times. This chain links TRBV5-1 with TRBJ2-1; 9 bases fit TRBD2. Germline V gene lookup returns CDR1 SGHRS and CDR2 YFSETQ. V was clipped by 6 bases and J by 5 bases; unmatched bases: 9. The CDR3 runs to 15 residues. CDR3 sequence: CASKGGLAGNNEQFF. The DNA for the CDR3 is TGCGCCAGCAAGGGGGGTCTAGCGGGAAACAATGAGCAGTTCTTC.